Each of the 29 T cell receptor beta chains below was sequenced from the same sample in a study of blood T cell repertoires in COVID-19. Using immunoSEQ multiplex PCR, the repertoire was profiled, and TCRdb retains in-frame clones only, with some absent. In the table there are 310,000 or so clones, about nine tenths of which are singletons. Material: PBMCs or T cells enriched from blood (not recorded which). These TCRs come from a woman aged 40 to 50 who had recovered from COVID-19.

The chain uses TRBV10-3 and TRBJ1-3, with a tentative D call TRBD1 (5 bases). Germline V CDR1 and CDR2: ENHRY, SYGVKD. V dropped 4 bases and J dropped 5 bases, with 15 bases sitting between them. The CDR3 loop spans 15 amino acids. The DNA for the CDR3 is TGTGCCATCAGTGGGGCAGACCAGGGAAGAAACACCATATATTTT. Translation gives CAISGADQGRNTIYF.

A note on this clone: Its ends do not fully match the called genes, so a read error is possible. DNA of the CDR3: TGTGCCTGGTCCCAAGAGGCCAGGGGGGCCTTCTGCTTC. Protein: CAWSQEARGAFCF. The chain is built from TRBV30 and TRBJ2-7; the D gene is possibly TRBD1 (7 bases). The length of the CDR3 is 13 residues. CDR1 is GTSNPN, CDR2 SVGIG, per germline (reference sequence). Full variable domain (outside the CDR3, taken from reference TRBV30 and TRBJ2-7): SQTIHQWPATLVQPVGSPLSLECTVEGTSNPNLYWYRQAAGRGLQLLFYSVGIGQISSEVPQNLSASRPQDRQFILSSKKLLLSDSGFYLCAWSQEARGAFCFGPGTRLTVT.

The J gene is TRBJ2-1, the V gene TRBV6-1; D possibly corresponds to TRBD2 (5 bases). Germline CDR1 and CDR2: MNHNS and SASEGT. The length of the CDR3 is 17 residues. Trimming pared 4 bases from V and 0 bases from J, leaving 16 bases between. The CDR3 bases are TGTGCCAGCAGTGCCGGCCTCGGGGTCCCCTCCTACAATGAGCAGTTCTTC. Its protein is CASSAGLGVPSYNEQFF.

The chain couples TRBV11-3 to TRBJ2-2, with 9 bases that match TRBD1. Losses at the gene ends were 4 bases for V and 6 bases for J; bases not matched to a gene: 9. Germline CDR1 reads SGHNT; CDR2 reads YENEEA. The CDR3 contains 16 residues. The CDR3 protein is CASSSPGQGAAGELFF. The CDR3 DNA is TGTGCCAGCAGCTCGCCGGGACAGGGTGCCGCCGGGGAGCTGTTTTTT.

The chain joins TRBV7-9 to TRBJ1-5; D might be TRBD1 (5 bases). This CDR3 comprises 16 residues. Between the trimmed V and J ends, which lost 5 bases and 2 bases, there was a span of 16 bases. From germline, CDR1 is SEHNR and CDR2 FQNEAQ (reference sequence). This CDR3 is CASSPQGKGGNQPQHF. Written as DNA, the CDR3 is TGTGCCAGCAGCCCCCAGGGAAAGGGTGGCAATCAGCCCCAGCATTTT. The complete variable domain, with remaining parts taken from reference TRBV7-9 and TRBJ1-5, reads DTGVSQNPRHKITKRGQNVTFRCDPISEHNRLYWYRQTLGQGPEFLTYFQNEAQLEKSRLLSDRFSAERPKGSFSTLEIQRTEQGDSAMYLCASSPQGKGGNQPQHFGDGTRLSIL.

The rearrangement joins TRBV18 to TRBJ2-2; TRBD1 aligns across 7 bases. V was pared by 3 bases and J by 1 base, with 5 bases of the junction left unmatched. The germline V gene has CDR1 KGHSH and CDR2 LQKENI. The CDR3 runs 16 residues. In nucleotides, the CDR3 is TGTGCCAGCTCACCCATGACAGGGATGAACACCGGGGAGCTGTTTTTT. Translation: CASSPMTGMNTGELFF. Full variable domain (outside the CDR3, taken from reference TRBV18 and TRBJ2-2): NAGVMQNPRHLVRRRGQEARLRCSPMKGHSHVYWYRQLPEEGLKFMVYLQKENIIDESGMPKERFSAEFPKEGPSILRIQQVVRGDSAAYFCASSPMTGMNTGELFFGEGSRLTVL.

Details on this clone: A single base is all that separates this from a far larger clone, so a read error is likely. This chain joins TRBV7-9 and TRBJ2-1; TRBD2 matches 9 bases. The junction had 8 bases not matched to a gene; V was cut back by 3 bases and J by 5 bases. The germline gives CDR1 SEHNR, CDR2 FQNEAQ (reference sequence). This CDR3 region has 16 residues. The CDR3: CASSFGRGGLHNEQFF. In nucleotides, the CDR3 is TGTGCCAGCAGCTTCGGGCGGGGGGGTTTGCACAATGAGCAGTTCTTC.

The chain is built from TRBV30 and TRBJ1-5, with TRBD1 as a possible D gene (6 bases). This CDR3 spans 15 amino acids. Trimming cost V 1 base and J 3 bases, with 13 bases left between them. Germline CDR1 GTSNPN, CDR2 SVGIG (reference sequence). Here the CDR3 DNA reads TGTGCCTGGAGTGGGGGGGGGCGAAACAATCAGCCCCAGCATTTT. It encodes CAWSGGGRNNQPQHF.

The rearrangement uses TRBV20-1 and TRBJ2-3; D unclear. The germline gives CDR1 DFQATT, CDR2 SNEGSKA (reference sequence). This CDR3 has 10 amino acids. In nucleotides, the CDR3 is TGCAGCCCTTTTTCGGTTACGCAGTATTTT. Protein sequence: CSPFSVTQYF.

This clone showed up just a few times. This same CDR3 is encoded by further DNA sequences in the sample. CDR3 in amino acids: CASSPDRAYGYTF. CDR3 in DNA: TGTGCCAGCTCACCGGACAGGGCCTATGGCTACACCTTC. The chain combines TRBV18 with TRBJ1-2, with TRBD1 identical over 8 bases. Germline V gene data show CDR1 as KGHSH and CDR2 as LQKENI. V was pared by 3 bases and J by 4 bases, with 1 base of the junction left unmatched. This CDR3 spans 13 amino acids.

V gene TRBV2 combines with J gene TRBJ2-3, with a weak D call TRBD2 (7 bases). V was cut by 5 bases and J by 5 bases, with 26 bases left in between. Germline CDR1 is SNHLY and CDR2 is FYNNEI. The CDR3 runs to 18 residues. CDR3 in amino acids: CASSPSWEGEGHLDTQYF. The CDR3 nucleotides read TGTGCCAGCAGTCCGTCTTGGGAGGGGGAGGGCCATTTAGATACGCAGTATTTT.

The DNA for the CDR3 is TGTGCCAGCAGCAAAAGAGCAGGGGTCCTGAAGGTGCAGTACTTC. It yields the protein CASSKRAGVLKVQYF. V gene TRBV21-1 combines with J gene TRBJ2-7; the D call in the table, TRBD1, was not verified against the DNA. TRBV21-1 is marked as a pseudogene. The CDR3 is 15 residues long.

The chain recombines TRBV29-1 with TRBJ2-1; 7 nucleotides match TRBD1. With 4 bases clipped from V and 0 bases from J, the junction kept 3 bases outside the gene matches. The CDR3 contains 14 residues. Per the germline V gene, CDR1 is SQVTM and CDR2 is ANQGSEA. DNA for the CDR3: TGCAGCGTTGCAGGGGGTCGCTCCTACAATGAGCAGTTCTTC. This gives the protein CSVAGGRSYNEQFF.

This rearrangement joins TRBV30 to TRBJ1-2; the match to TRBD1 covers 8 bases. Looked up from germline, CDR1 is GTSNPN and CDR2 is SVGIG (reference sequence). This CDR3 has 13 amino acids. V dropped 5 bases and J dropped 4; count of bases not matched to a gene: 6. The CDR3 coding sequence is TGTGCCTGGGCGACAGGGGCCGTCTATGGCTACACCTTC. It encodes CAWATGAVYGYTF.

Here the CDR3 DNA reads TGTGCCAGCAGTAGACTAGCGGGAGGAGTGGAGACCCAGTACTTC. Translation: CASSRLAGGVETQYF. The V call is TRBV6-4, the J call TRBJ2-5; 13 positions agree with TRBD2. The CDR3 has 15 amino acids. CDR1 and CDR2 (germline): MRHNA, SNTAGT. V lost 5 bases, J lost 5 bases, and 5 bases stayed unmatched.

This clone was detected once. The genes are TRBV5-1 and TRBJ1-3, with TRBD1 matching over 8 bases. Germline V gene sequence: CDR1 SGHRS, CDR2 YFSETQ. Trimming cost V 3 bases and J 0 bases; bases outside gene matches: 17. The length of the CDR3 is 20 residues. The CDR3 spells CASSSVMGPGGRSSGNTIYF. CDR3 sequence (DNA): TGCGCCAGCAGCTCCGTCATGGGCCCAGGGGGCCGGAGCTCTGGAAACACCATATATTTT.

V usage is TRBV13 and J usage is TRBJ2-7; 7 bases map to TRBD1. This CDR3 is 16 amino acids long. V dropped 4 bases and J dropped 2; count of bases not matched to a gene: 11. Germline V gene sequence: CDR1 PRHDT, CDR2 FYEKMQ (reference sequence). CDR3 region: CASSSHSRTGAYEQYF. CDR3 sequence (DNA): TGTGCCAGCAGCTCCCACAGCAGAACAGGGGCCTACGAGCAGTACTTC.

The chain couples TRBV11-3 to TRBJ1-5; D may be TRBD1 (5 bases). The germline V gene encodes CDR1 SGHNT and CDR2 YENEEA. V was shortened by 5 bases and J by 3 bases, with 14 bases between the two germline ends. The CDR3 runs to 15 residues. CDR3 protein: CASSRGGEHNQPQHF. The CDR3 DNA follows: TGTGCCAGCAGCCGGGGGGGAGAGCACAATCAGCCCCAGCATTTT.

The CDR3 here is CASTQSGGGDQPQHF. CDR3 bases: TGCGCCAGCACCCAATCGGGGGGGGGAGATCAGCCCCAGCATTTT. The chain combines TRBV10-1 with TRBJ1-5; maybe TRBD1 (5 bases). Trimming removed 7 bases at V and 5 bases at J, with 18 bases between. Germline CDR1 reads WNHNN; CDR2 reads SYGVQD (reference sequence). The CDR3 is 15 amino acids.

The CDR3 loop is CASSIESGANVLTF. DNA of the CDR3: TGTGCCAGTAGTATAGAGTCAGGGGCCAACGTCCTGACTTTC. The chain links TRBV19 to TRBJ2-6; D is uncertain. The CDR3 totals 14 residues. Trimming removed 0 bases from V and 4 bases from J, with 4 bases in between. Germline loops: CDR1 LNHDA, CDR2 SQIVND (reference sequence). The full variable domain, its missing parts supplied by reference TRBV19 and TRBJ2-6, is DGGITQSPKYLFRKEGQNVTLSCEQNLNHDAMYWYRQDPGQGLRLIYYSQIVNDFQKGDIAEGYSVSREKKESFPLTVTSAQKNPTAFYLCASSIESGANVLTFGAGSRLTVL.

The chain is built from TRBV13 and TRBJ2-1; TRBD2 is a possible D gene (5 bases). Trimming stripped 2 bases from V and 1 base from J, with 9 bases between. CDR3 length: 15 residues. Per germline, CDR1 PRHDT and CDR2 FYEKMQ (reference sequence). In DNA, the CDR3 is TGTGCCAGCAGCTTATCGGGGTATTCCTACAATGAGCAGTTCTTC. This translates into CASSLSGYSYNEQFF.

The chain is built from TRBV12-3 or TRBV12-4 and TRBJ1-2, with D hard to call. The CDR3 covers 13 residues. Trimming took off 6 bases at V and 2 bases at J, with 10 bases between the two ends. The CDR3 nucleotides are TGTGCCAGCAGCCCCACGGGGAACTATGGCTACACCTTC. Its protein is CASSPTGNYGYTF.

The rearrangement joins TRBV6-5 to TRBJ1-5; D unclear. V lost 3 bases, J lost 4 bases, and 10 bases lay in between. The CDR3 totals 14 residues. Germline V gene data show CDR1 as MNHEY and CDR2 as SVGAGI. The CDR3 loop is CASSYSRGNQPQHF. DNA for the CDR3: TGTGCCAGCAGTTATTCGCGGGGAAATCAGCCCCAGCATTTT.

As for this clone: Additional DNA sequences in this sample encode the identical CDR3. The chain carries TRBV11-2 and TRBJ2-1; the match to TRBD1 covers 9 bases. After removal of 2 bases from V and 2 bases from J, the junction contained 1 base not matched to a gene. The V gene's germline CDR1 is SGHAT and CDR2 FQNNGV. The CDR3 spans 15 residues. The CDR3 here is CASSLRDRAYNEQFF. CDR3 DNA: TGTGCCAGCAGCTTAAGGGACAGGGCCTACAATGAGCAGTTCTTC.

This chain uses TRBV9 with TRBJ2-7, with 7 bases lining up with TRBD1. The CDR3 spans 13 residues. Germline V gene data show CDR1 as SGDLS and CDR2 as YYNGEE. The V gene end was trimmed by 0 bases and the J gene end by 9 bases; junction bases not matched to a gene: 6. This CDR3 is CASSVGGQAGQYF. DNA for the CDR3: TGTGCCAGCAGCGTAGGAGGACAGGCTGGGCAGTACTTC.

The chain has TRBV13 and TRBJ1-4; no firm D call. The length of the CDR3 is 13 residues. The germline gives CDR1 PRHDT, CDR2 FYEKMQ (reference sequence). Trimming cost V 0 bases and J 8 bases, with 7 bases left between them. In nucleotides, the CDR3 is TGTGCCAGCAGCTTAGGGGCTGCCGAAAAACTGTTTTTT. Its translation: CASSLGAAEKLFF.

The V call is TRBV24-1, the J call TRBJ2-1, with 9 bases aligning to TRBD1. CDR1 is KGHDR, CDR2 SFDVKD, per germline. Losses at the gene ends were 7 bases for V and 9 bases for J; bases not matched to a gene: 9. This CDR3 is built from 14 residues. The CDR3 spells CATSPGDRAAEQFF. The DNA of the CDR3 is TGTGCCACCAGCCCTGGGGACAGGGCAGCTGAGCAGTTCTTC.

The table lists this clone with a count of one. The chain uses TRBV7-2 and TRBJ2-2, with TRBD2 matching 7 bases. V trimming: 3 bases; J trimming: 5 bases; junction bases outside the gene matches: 9. From germline, CDR1 is SGHTA and CDR2 FQGNSA. This CDR3 has 16 residues. The CDR3 nucleotides read TGTGCCAGCAGCTTCGAGCGGGACGCGAGGACCGGGGAGCTGTTTTTT. It yields the protein CASSFERDARTGELFF. Full variable domain (rest looked up from reference TRBV7-2 and TRBJ2-2): GAGVSQSPSNKVTEKGKDVELRCDPISGHTALYWYRQSLGQGLEFLIYFQGNSAPDKSGLPSDRFSAERTGGSVSTLTIQRTQQEDSAVYLCASSFERDARTGELFFGEGSRLTVL.

The chain employs TRBV6-6 and TRBJ1-1, with 9 bases lining up with TRBD1. CDR1 and CDR2 from the germline V gene are MNHNY and SVGAGI (reference sequence). J lost 4 bases, V lost 8 bases, and 8 bases had no gene match. The CDR3 runs 14 residues. The CDR3 DNA reads as TGTGCCAGCTCCAGGACAGGGGAGGGCACTGAAGCTTTCTTT. Encoded protein: CASSRTGEGTEAFF.